The 25 T cell receptor beta chains given below trace back to one sample, sequenced in a study of blood T cell repertoires in COVID-19. Libraries were prepared by immunoSEQ multiplex PCR; TCRdb keeps only in-frame clonotypes and omits some of them. The sample has around 120,000 clones, approximately 84% seen once. The specimen sequenced was peripheral blood. The origin of the receptors is a human donor in a cohort sampled during active COVID-19.

V usage is TRBV7-2 and J usage is TRBJ2-2; 11 bases line up with TRBD1. Trimming at V came to 1 base and at J to 5 bases, leaving 9 bases not matched to a gene. CDR1 is SGHTA, CDR2 FQGNSA, per germline. This CDR3 spans 18 amino acids. The CDR3 region has the DNA TGTGCCAGCAGCTTAGGGGGGACAGGGGGAGGTCGAACCGGGGAGCTGTTTTTT. Amino acids: CASSLGGTGGGRTGELFF.

The chain is built from TRBV4-3 and TRBJ2-1, with D hard to call. The germline CDR1 and CDR2 sequences are LGHNA and YSLEER. Trimming cost V 0 bases and J 4 bases, with 4 bases left between them. The length of the CDR3 is 13 residues. The CDR3 region has the DNA TGCGCCAGCAGCCAAGAGTCTTACAATGAGCAGTTCTTC. Protein: CASSQESYNEQFF.

V usage is TRBV2 and J usage is TRBJ1-1; 8 positions agree with TRBD1. The V segment lost 6 bases and the J segment 2 bases; nucleotides outside the gene matches: 5. The length of the CDR3 is 14 residues. Germline V gene sequence: CDR1 SNHLY, CDR2 FYNNEI. The CDR3 region is CASSPDRVNTEAFF. The CDR3 bases are TGTGCCAGCAGCCCGGACAGGGTTAACACTGAAGCTTTCTTT.

This chain links TRBV6-2 or TRBV6-3 with TRBJ2-5; D call uncertain. The germline V and J ends were trimmed by 0 bases and 5 bases, with 10 bases remaining between them. CDR3 length equals 14 residues. Per the germline V gene, CDR1 is MNHEY and CDR2 is SVGEGT. The CDR3 DNA reads as TGTGCCAGCAGTTACTCGATTAGGAGCGAGACCCAGTACTTC. Translation: CASSYSIRSETQYF.

The chain has TRBV18 and TRBJ1-4; 7 bases are a match to TRBD1. Trimming cost V 1 base and J 5 bases; bases outside gene matches: 4. CDR1 and CDR2 from the germline V gene are KGHSH and LQKENI. The CDR3 sequence is 15 residues long. The CDR3 region is CASSPQATGNEKLFF. CDR3 DNA: TGTGCCAGCTCACCACAAGCGACAGGGAATGAAAAACTGTTTTTT.

The J gene is TRBJ2-3, the V gene TRBV5-1; 7 nucleotides agree with TRBD2. Germline loops: CDR1 SGHRS, CDR2 YFSETQ. This CDR3 contains 18 residues. Trimming cost V 0 bases and J 1 base; bases outside gene matches: 11. The CDR3 protein is CASSLVGGTARGTDTQYF. As DNA, the CDR3 is TGCGCCAGCAGCTTGGTGGGGGGGACGGCGCGAGGCACAGATACGCAGTATTTT.

V gene TRBV2 combines with J gene TRBJ1-6; no definite D call. With 3 bases removed from V and 10 bases from J, the gap between germline ends came to 10 bases. The germline V gene has CDR1 SNHLY and CDR2 FYNNEI. There are 13 residues in the CDR3. CDR3 amino acids: CASSDEGSSPLHF. The CDR3 region has the DNA TGTGCCAGCAGTGATGAGGGTAGCTCACCCCTCCACTTT.

The chain is built from TRBV27 and TRBJ1-1; D perhaps matches TRBD1 (5 bases). The V end lost 0 bases, the J end lost 4 bases, and 9 bases lay between the germline ends. CDR1 is MNHEY, CDR2 SMNVEV, per germline (reference sequence). This CDR3 has 14 amino acids. CDR3 residues: CASSLSPRVTEAFF. The CDR3, as DNA: TGTGCCAGCAGTTTATCACCCAGGGTCACTGAAGCTTTCTTT.

J is TRBJ1-5 and V is TRBV3-1 (or the pseudogene TRBV3-2); D is unclear. The length of the CDR3 is 16 residues. Trimming cost V 2 bases and J 0 bases, with 11 bases left between them. Germline V gene sequence: CDR1 LGHDT, CDR2 YNNKEL (reference sequence). CDR3 nucleotides: TGTGCCAGCAGCCAATTCGGGGAGTATAGCAATCAGCCCCAGCATTTT. Translated, it gives CASSQFGEYSNQPQHF.

A single count supports this clone. The rearrangement joins TRBV11-1 to TRBJ2-3, with D perhaps TRBD2 (6 bases). Trimming removed 5 bases at V and 3 bases at J, with 12 bases between. Germline V gene sequence: CDR1 SGHAT, CDR2 FQDESV (reference sequence). This CDR3 spans 14 amino acids. As DNA, the CDR3 is TGTGCCAGCAGCGACCCCGGGACTACAGATACGCAGTATTTT. Protein sequence: CASSDPGTTDTQYF.

The chain recombines TRBV3-1 (or the pseudogene TRBV3-2) with TRBJ1-1; D unclear. Trimming removed 3 bases at V and 7 bases at J, with 12 bases between. The germline CDR1 and CDR2 sequences are LGHDT and YNNKEL (reference sequence). There are 13 residues in the CDR3. The DNA of the CDR3 is TGTGCCAGCAGCCATTTATGGGCCCGTGAAGCTTTCTTT. As protein: CASSHLWAREAFF.

The V gene is TRBV10-3, the J gene TRBJ2-1; D might be TRBD2 (7 bases). The CDR3 extends over 14 amino acids. With 7 bases removed from V and 7 bases from J, the gap between germline ends came to 17 bases. Germline CDR1 reads ENHRY; CDR2 reads SYGVKD. CDR3 loop: CAINGGLEENEQFF. DNA for the CDR3: TGTGCCATCAACGGGGGGCTAGAGGAGAATGAGCAGTTCTTC.

This chain uses TRBV28 with TRBJ1-2; the D gene is possibly TRBD1 (5 bases). This CDR3 is built from 13 residues. Germline V gene data show CDR1 as MDHEN and CDR2 as SYDVKM. V shed 5 bases and J shed 2 bases, with 9 bases lying between them. CDR3 in DNA: TGTGCCAGCAGTCTACGACAGAACTATGGCTACACCTTC. This sequence encodes CASSLRQNYGYTF.

The chain has TRBV6-5 and TRBJ1-4; D remains unclear. Deletions cut 6 bases from V and 5 bases from J, with 13 bases between. The germline gives CDR1 MNHEY, CDR2 SVGAGI. The length of the CDR3 is 14 residues. The CDR3 region is CASSYTDTNEKLFF. CDR3 coding DNA: TGTGCCAGCAGCTACACAGATACGAATGAAAAACTGTTTTTT.

In this sample, this clone turned up once. The rearrangement uses TRBV10-3 and TRBJ2-7, with a tentative D call TRBD2 (5 bases). The germline CDR1 and CDR2 sequences are ENHRY and SYGVKD. V lost 6 bases, J lost 5 bases, and 17 bases lay in between. The CDR3 has 14 amino acids. The CDR3 spells CAIREDGGKNEQYF. The CDR3 region has the DNA TGTGCCATCAGAGAAGATGGAGGCAAAAACGAGCAGTACTTC.

The J gene is TRBJ1-1, the V gene TRBV19, with D maybe TRBD1 (6 bases). CDR3 length: 14 amino acids. V was shortened by 6 bases and J by 0 bases, with 11 bases between the two germline ends. Germline V CDR1 and CDR2: LNHDA, SQIVND (reference sequence). CDR3 DNA: TGTGCCAGTAGAAAAGGACAGCTGAACACTGAAGCTTTCTTT. Translation gives CASRKGQLNTEAFF. Full variable domain (outside the CDR3, taken from reference TRBV19 and TRBJ1-1): DGGITQSPKYLFRKEGQNVTLSCEQNLNHDAMYWYRQDPGQGLRLIYYSQIVNDFQKGDIAEGYSVSREKKESFPLTVTSAQKNPTAFYLCASRKGQLNTEAFFGQGTRLTVV.

This clone was found once. The chain's CDR3 is CASSLQDYGYTF. CDR3 bases: TGTGCCAGCAGCCTACAGGACTATGGCTACACCTTC. The chain employs TRBV11-2 and TRBJ1-2; possibly TRBD1 for D (5 bases). V was pared by 5 bases and J by 3 bases, with 7 bases between. Germline V gene sequence: CDR1 SGHAT, CDR2 FQNNGV. This CDR3 has 12 amino acids.

J is TRBJ2-6 and V is TRBV7-3, with D perhaps TRBD1 (5 bases). This CDR3 has 15 amino acids. Per the germline V gene, CDR1 is SGHTA and CDR2 is FQGTGA. Between the trimmed V and J ends, which lost 3 bases and 2 bases, there was a span of 8 bases. DNA of the CDR3: TGTGCCAGCAGCTTTCAGGGCCCTGGGGCCAACGTCCTGACTTTC. This codes for CASSFQGPGANVLTF.

The rearrangement uses TRBV7-2 and TRBJ1-1, with D possibly matching TRBD1 (5 bases). The CDR3 runs to 15 residues. Trimming removed 3 bases at V and 2 bases at J, with 13 bases between. Germline assignment: CDR1 SGHTA and CDR2 FQGNSA. The DNA for the CDR3 is TGTGCCAGCAGCTTCACAGGTCTTAGCAACACTGAAGCTTTCTTT. Amino acid sequence: CASSFTGLSNTEAFF.

This rearrangement joins TRBV18 to TRBJ1-2; the match to TRBD1 covers 12 bases. Trimming took 3 bases from V and 5 from J; bases not matched to a gene: 13. CDR3 length: 18 residues. Germline values: CDR1 KGHSH, CDR2 LQKENI. The CDR3 DNA sequence: TGTGCCAGCTCACCCGCCGGGACAGGGGGCACCATCTCATATGGCTACACCTTC. Protein: CASSPAGTGGTISYGYTF.

V gene TRBV28 combines with J gene TRBJ2-1; 13 bases line up with TRBD2. The trim removed 7 bases at V and 9 bases at J, leaving 6 bases unmatched. CDR1 MDHEN and CDR2 SYDVKM come from the germline V gene. The CDR3 spans 14 residues. Here the CDR3 reads CASTLAGGYSEQFF. CDR3 bases: TGTGCCAGCACACTAGCGGGAGGGTATAGTGAGCAGTTCTTC.

V usage is TRBV2 and J usage is TRBJ1-4; 7 bases are a match to TRBD1. CDR1 and CDR2 (germline): SNHLY, FYNNEI. V was clipped by 6 bases and J by 4 bases; unmatched bases: 8. The CDR3 extends over 15 amino acids. The CDR3 sequence: CASRGTTGDNEKLFF. CDR3 nucleotide sequence: TGTGCCAGCAGGGGGACCACAGGGGATAATGAAAAACTGTTTTTT. The full variable domain, its missing parts supplied by reference TRBV2 and TRBJ1-4, is EPEVTQTPSHQVTQMGQEVILRCVPISNHLYFYWYRQILGQKVEFLVSFYNNEISEKSEIFDDQFSVERPDGSNFTLKIRSTKLEDSAMYFCASRGTTGDNEKLFFGSGTQLSVL.

V is TRBV28 and J is TRBJ1-1; a possible D gene is TRBD1 (6 bases). V lost 7 bases and J 11 bases, leaving 20 bases between the germline ends. The CDR3 totals 13 residues. From germline, CDR1 is MDHEN and CDR2 SYDVKM. Here the CDR3 DNA reads TGTGCCAGCATTCATTCTGGGGGCAGGGAGGCTTTCTTT. Amino acids: CASIHSGGREAFF.

The rearrangement joins TRBV15 to TRBJ2-1, with TRBD2 matching over 7 bases. Germline assignment: CDR1 LNHNV and CDR2 YYDKDF (reference sequence). The CDR3 is 21 amino acids. After removal of 0 bases from V and 10 bases from J, the junction contained 27 bases not matched to a gene. CDR3 DNA: TGTGCCACCAGCAGAGACGGAGTGGGGTTCCTCGGGGGAGGGAGTCGTTACGAGCAGTTCTTC. This sequence encodes CATSRDGVGFLGGGSRYEQFF.

The table lists this clone with a count of one. This chain uses TRBV5-8 with TRBJ2-5; 10 bases are shared with TRBD2. V dropped 1 base and J dropped 5; count of bases not matched to a gene: 14. CDR1 SGHTS and CDR2 YDEGEE come from the germline V gene. This CDR3 contains 18 residues. CDR3 bases: TGTGCCAGCAGCTTGAGCTTGGCGGCTAGCGGGAGTTCGGAGACCCAGTACTTC. This gives the protein CASSLSLAASGSSETQYF.